One and the same sample provided the 2 T cell receptor beta chains below, sequenced in a study of regulatory T cells in long-lasting Graves disease (dated by TCRdb to the early 2020s). This specimen's time point label, per the study, means: newly diagnosed GD, antithyroid drugs for less than 3 months. RNA was extracted from PBMCs in TRIzol for both TCR sequencing and RNA sequencing. The library was prepared using multiplex PCR. The data were produced on an Illumina HiSeq 4000. iRepertoire HTBI primers and Arm-PCR amplification of CDR3 regions were used to construct TCR beta libraries. TCRdb reworked the public reads: Q25 trimming with fastp, MiXCR clone assembly, productive beta chains retained. Identical CDR3 proteins give one entry, which carries the most common genes and DNA. Counted in this sample were a few hundred thousand distinct CDR3 sequences; 15% of them appeared once. Around 7.6% of the sample comes from the top ten.

These data were also reused for a study on T cells in Graves' hyperthyroidism and ophthalmopathy.

The sample in question was peripheral blood mononuclear cells (PBMCs), obtained at new diagnosis, from a patient treated with antithyroid drugs. The receptors were sampled from a middle-aged woman with Graves disease. Donor details come from another sample of the same person, matched by shared clones.

This clonotype was detected ten times or more. The chain joins TRBV12-3 or TRBV12-4 to TRBJ2-7; D is uncertain. The CDR3 is 12 residues long. V lost 2 bases and J 2 bases, leaving 4 bases between the germline ends. CDR3 coding DNA: TGTGCCAGCAGTTTACGGACCTACGAGCAGTACTTC. The encoded protein is CASSLRTYEQYF.

The gene calls are TRBV5-1 and TRBJ2-1; D is perhaps TRBD1 (5 bases). The CDR3 sequence is 14 residues long. Trimming pared 5 bases from V and 5 bases from J, leaving 14 bases between. Germline V CDR1 and CDR2: SGHRS, YFSETQ. Written as DNA, the CDR3 is TGCGCCAGCAGTGGTAGACAGACCAACAATGAGCAGTTCTTC. Its translation is CASSGRQTNNEQFF.